This TCR beta chain emerged from a study of cytomegalovirus exposure and HLA in healthy donors. Study as a whole: Unique TCRs from HLA-typed donors, approximately 80 million of them, were held in an early data release.

The CDR3 consists of 12 residues. Per the germline V gene, CDR1 is SNHLY and CDR2 is FYNNEI. Trimming stripped 6 bases from V and 7 bases from J, with 12 bases between. Regarding this clone: The antigen remains unidentified.

60 Vbeta and 13 Jbeta primers were used in PCR. The table came from immunoSEQ multiplex PCR; TCRdb's copy has only in-frame clones and leaves some out. The sample contains about 190,000 clones, about 69% of which appear only once. Study results and caveats: Several of the most significant clusters appeared linked to common viral pathogens, based on a later analysis.

The source of this sequence is a man aged 30 to 39 in good health and CMV-seropositive. Sequencing used PBMCs. V usage is TRBV2 and J usage is TRBJ1-2; no clear D gene. Written as DNA, the CDR3 is TGTGCCAGCAGGGGCCCTATACTTGGCTACACCTTC. This sequence encodes CASRGPILGYTF.